Following are 20 T cell receptor beta chains from one sample sequenced in a study of T-cell reconstitution after alpha-beta-depleted transplantation in children. As it was prepared, the TCRbeta library received unique molecular identifiers. TCRdb ran MiXCR on the PCR reads and lists one entry per CDR3 protein. The sample carries roughly 500,000 distinct CDR3 sequences, around 19% recorded once. Sequencing was performed on PBMCs from the stem cell graft donor, taken from the stem cell graft. Receptors originate from a human donor who donated a stem cell graft to a child with acute lymphoblastic leukemia.

V is TRBV5-4 and J is TRBJ1-2; D possibly corresponds to TRBD1 (6 bases). Trimming took off 4 bases at V and 0 bases at J, with 16 bases between the two ends. The CDR3 has 16 amino acids. Germline V gene data show CDR1 as SGHNT and CDR2 as YYREEE (reference sequence). DNA for the CDR3: TGTGCCAGCAGCCTCCCGGACAGCTTTTCTAACTATGGCTACACCTTC. This sequence encodes CASSLPDSFSNYGYTF.

The J gene is TRBJ2-1, the V gene TRBV20-1; weak D call: TRBD2 (6 bases). Trimming took 4 bases from V and 8 from J, leaving 21 bases between them. The CDR3 is 15 residues long. Germline lookup yields CDR1 DFQATT and CDR2 SNEGSKA (reference sequence). This CDR3 reads CSAIRRGRTIHEQFF. The CDR3 DNA reads as TGCAGTGCTATCCGCAGAGGGAGGACGATCCATGAGCAGTTCTTC.

This clonotype has more than one count but fewer than ten. The chain couples TRBV9 to TRBJ2-7; no reliable D call. Germline V CDR1 and CDR2: SGDLS, YYNGEE. V was clipped by 4 bases and J by 8 bases, with 19 bases between them. The CDR3 extends over 14 amino acids. CDR3 in amino acids: CASSPEVIGPQQYF. In DNA form, the CDR3 reads TGTGCCAGCAGCCCAGAGGTTATTGGGCCCCAGCAGTACTTC.

V is TRBV2 and J is TRBJ2-2; 10 positions agree with TRBD2. The CDR3 extends over 15 amino acids. Germline V lookup: CDR1 SNHLY, CDR2 FYNNEI. J was trimmed by 9 bases and V by 7 bases; bases with no gene match: 11. The CDR3 DNA reads TGTGCCAGCACGCAGCGGGAGGGCCCCTCTCGGGAGCTGTTTTTT. It specifies CASTQREGPSRELFF.

This clonotype occurred a few times. The chain combines TRBV7-3 with TRBJ2-5; 7 bases are shared with TRBD2. Germline trimming cut 6 bases from V and 5 bases from J; bases unmatched to any gene: 12. This CDR3 spans 15 amino acids. Germline CDR1 and CDR2: SGHTA and FQGTGA. The CDR3 is CASSFTSAPGETQYF. CDR3 DNA: TGTGCCAGCAGTTTCACTAGCGCACCAGGGGAGACCCAGTACTTC.

V is TRBV29-1 and J is TRBJ2-7; 7 nucleotides align to TRBD1. Germline V gene lookup returns CDR1 SQVTM and CDR2 ANQGSEA. Trimming removed 6 bases from V and 3 bases from J; junction bases left unmatched: 5. CDR3 length: 12 amino acids. In nucleotides, the CDR3 is TGCAGCGTCAGGGGACAGCTCTACGAGCAGTACTTC. This gives the protein CSVRGQLYEQYF.

This clonotype was counted between two and nine times. This sequence joins TRBV29-1 and TRBJ2-2, with 12 bases fitting TRBD2. CDR1 is SQVTM, CDR2 ANQGSEA, per germline. The CDR3 runs to 15 residues. J gave up 2 bases and V 8 bases, and 6 bases lay outside the gene matches. DNA of the CDR3: TGCAGCTATACTAGCGGGAGGCCTAACACCGGGGAGCTGTTTTTT. Translating gives CSYTSGRPNTGELFF.

For the CDR3, the DNA is TGTGCCAGCAGCCCCACGGACAGGATTAGCTCTGGGGCCAACGTCCTGACTTTC. This translates into CASSPTDRISSGANVLTF. J is TRBJ2-6 and V is TRBV11-1; TRBD1 aligns across 7 bases. Germline V gene data show CDR1 as SGHAT and CDR2 as FQDESV (reference sequence). The CDR3 runs to 18 residues. V lost 5 bases, J lost 0 bases, and 10 bases stayed unmatched.

This clonotype was seen only a few times. CDR3 nucleotides: TGCAGTGCTAGAGACTCTGGCTACGAGCAGTACTTC. Amino acids: CSARDSGYEQYF. This chain joins TRBV20-1 and TRBJ2-7, with no clear D. From germline, CDR1 is DFQATT and CDR2 SNEGSKA (reference sequence). V was pared by 0 bases and J by 3 bases, with 6 bases between. The CDR3 covers 12 residues.

This clonotype was seen a few times. This chain connects TRBV11-3 to TRBJ2-2, with a tentative D call TRBD1 (5 bases). Trimming pared 6 bases from V and 3 bases from J, leaving 11 bases between. The length of the CDR3 is 14 residues. The germline V gene encodes CDR1 SGHNT and CDR2 YENEEA. In DNA form, the CDR3 reads TGTGCCAGCAGGGGGCTAGGCGACACCGGGGAGCTGTTTTTT. Translated: CASRGLGDTGELFF.

This chain connects TRBV5-1 to TRBJ2-7; either TRBD1 or TRBD2 may fit D (5 bases each). Germline CDR1 SGHRS, CDR2 YFSETQ. Trimming shortened V by 4 bases and J by 6 bases, and 8 bases separated the two germline ends. CDR3 length equals 11 residues. The CDR3 loop reads CASSKGSEQYF. The CDR3, as DNA: TGCGCCAGCAGCAAGGGGAGCGAGCAGTACTTC.

This clonotype was observed a few times. The gene calls are TRBV20-1 and TRBJ1-1, with D unclear. V dropped 5 bases and J dropped 4 bases, with 8 bases sitting between them. The CDR3 covers 11 residues. The germline gives CDR1 DFQATT, CDR2 SNEGSKA (reference sequence). For the CDR3, the DNA is TGCAGTGCTGACCGGAGCACTGAAGCTTTCTTT. Its protein is CSADRSTEAFF.

CDR3 nucleotides: TGCGCCACCTCAAGCGGGAGGGCCGGCACCGGGGAGCTGTTTTTT. This codes for CATSSGRAGTGELFF. The V gene is TRBV10-1, the J gene TRBJ2-2; 10 nucleotides align to TRBD2. The CDR3 spans 15 residues. Germline V CDR1 and CDR2: WNHNN, SYGVQD (reference sequence). With 10 bases clipped from V and 4 bases from J, the junction kept 9 bases outside the gene matches.

This clonotype was observed a handful of times. The chain joins TRBV20-1 to TRBJ2-7, with 9 bases fitting TRBD1. Germline V CDR1 and CDR2: DFQATT, SNEGSKA (reference sequence). Trimming took 3 bases from V and 7 from J; bases not matched to a gene: 7. The CDR3 loop spans 13 amino acids. The chain's CDR3 is CSARSGTGTEQYF. For the CDR3, the DNA is TGCAGTGCTAGGTCCGGGACAGGGACTGAGCAGTACTTC.

The sample holds one count of this clonotype. This chain uses TRBV5-1 with TRBJ1-6; D may be TRBD1 (5 bases). The germline V gene has CDR1 SGHRS and CDR2 YFSETQ. The germline V and J ends were trimmed by 0 bases and 10 bases, with 8 bases remaining between them. The CDR3 contains 13 residues. CDR3: CASSLASGSPLHF. The CDR3 bases are TGCGCCAGCAGCTTGGCCTCAGGGTCACCCCTCCACTTT.

The table lists this clonotype with a count of one. The chain is built from TRBV19 and TRBJ2-1; 8 bases are shared with TRBD2. V shed 5 bases, J shed 0 bases, and the junction held 9 bases outside the gene matches. CDR1 is LNHDA and CDR2 is SQIVND in the germline V gene (reference sequence). This CDR3 spans 17 amino acids. Written as DNA, the CDR3 is TGTGCCAGTAGTGTATATAGCGGGGCTCACTCCTACAATGAGCAGTTCTTC. Residues: CASSVYSGAHSYNEQFF.

This sequence joins TRBV29-1 and TRBJ1-2; D is perhaps TRBD1 (6 bases). Germline assignment: CDR1 SQVTM and CDR2 ANQGSEA. The CDR3 totals 13 residues. Trimming took 7 bases from V and 7 from J, leaving 19 bases between them. The CDR3 region has the DNA TGCAGCGCTGTAGGTGACAGGCCCAGTGGCTACACCTTC. This gives the protein CSAVGDRPSGYTF.

As DNA, the CDR3 is TGTGCCAGCAGTTTACTGGGCACCTACAACACTGAAGCTTTCTTT. It is translated as CASSLLGTYNTEAFF. This chain joins TRBV12-3 or TRBV12-4 and TRBJ1-1, with no clear D. The CDR3 runs 15 residues. Between the trimmed V and J ends, which lost 2 bases and 2 bases, there was a span of 12 bases.

This clonotype was found a few times. The chain is built from TRBV5-1 and TRBJ1-2, with D possibly TRBD1 on 5 matching bases. The CDR3 consists of 17 residues. CDR1 is SGHRS and CDR2 is YFSETQ in the germline V gene. The germline V and J ends were trimmed by 3 bases and 4 bases, with 22 bases remaining between them. CDR3 protein: CASSWIWGLIPRYGYTF. In nucleotides, the CDR3 is TGCGCCAGCAGCTGGATCTGGGGACTCATCCCCCGCTATGGCTACACCTTC.

This chain uses TRBV7-9 with TRBJ2-3; D perhaps matches TRBD1 (6 bases). The germline gives CDR1 SEHNR, CDR2 FQNEAQ (reference sequence). Trimming shortened V by 6 bases and J by 9 bases, and 25 bases separated the two germline ends. The CDR3 is made up of 16 amino acids. The CDR3 is CASSLLLDSLLGTQYF. The CDR3 DNA reads as TGTGCCAGCAGTCTACTATTGGACAGCCTCTTAGGGACGCAGTATTTT. Complete variable domain (other parts from reference TRBV7-9 and TRBJ2-3): DTGVSQNPRHKITKRGQNVTFRCDPISEHNRLYWYRQTLGQGPEFLTYFQNEAQLEKSRLLSDRFSAERPKGSFSTLEIQRTEQGDSAMYLCASSLLLDSLLGTQYFGPGTRLTVL.